This entry features one T cell receptor (beta chain) sequence. What it binds is unknown. These data originate in a study of T cells in Graves' hyperthyroidism and ophthalmopathy. Looking at the study overall: The authors collected peripheral blood at initial diagnosis, before any treatment.

Trimming shortened V by 3 bases and J by 6 bases, and 16 bases separated the two germline ends. This CDR3 has 15 amino acids. Germline CDR1 reads SGHRS; CDR2 reads YFSETQ. General study points: Model-based prediction identified ophthalmopathy a median around seven months prior to its onset.

TCR beta CDR3 regions were amplified from RNA. An initial round of RT-PCR targeting the TCR CDR3 relied on the HTBI primer set. Each CDR3 protein gets one entry after TCRdb re-called the multiplex PCR reads with MiXCR. Here the sample spans some 620,000 distinct CDR3 sequences, around 15% being singletons. Graves' hyperthyroidism was deemed stable absent ophthalmopathy progression within 18 months. The study excluded patients with uncontrolled infection, other autoimmune disease, pregnancy or lactation. This receptor was obtained from a woman aged 25 to 39 with Graves' hyperthyroidism. V usage is TRBV5-1 and J usage is TRBJ2-1; the D is unclear. Sequencing input: blood. The CDR3 DNA sequence: TGCGCCAGCAGCTCGGCCCCCGGCTTGTTCAATGAGCAGTTCTTC. It codes for CASSSAPGLFNEQFF.